These 31 T cell receptor beta chains originate from one sample sequenced in a study of Graves' ophthalmopathy and Graves' hyperthyroidism (dated by TCRdb to 2017 to 2018). The run used an Illumina HiSeq 2000. TCR beta CDR3 regions were amplified from RNA transcripts for repertoire sequencing. The first round was an RT-PCR using HTBI primers with the Qiagen OneStep RT-PCR kit, and this first round was followed by a second-round multiplex PCR, then size selection and purification. TCRdb trimmed public reads at Q25 via fastp, called clones via MiXCR and kept in-frame beta chains. Every distinct CDR3 protein forms one entry, paired with its most common genes and DNA. This sample comprises hundreds of thousands of distinct CDR3 sequences, roughly 39% of them detected only once. Together, the top ten hold 3% to 3.5% of the sample. Material: peripheral blood. Every receptor here comes from an adult man with Graves' ophthalmopathy.

Notes on this clonotype: A read error may account for a junction end that differs from germline. The chain links TRBV6-5 to TRBJ2-6; TRBD1 agrees at 9 bases. Germline CDR1 MNHEY, CDR2 SVGAGI. The CDR3 spans 16 residues. The CDR3 region has the DNA TGTGCCATCAGTCACGGACAGGGGACTGGGGCCAACGTCCTGACTTTC. Translated, it gives CAISHGQGTGANVLTF.

This clonotype was seen ten or more times. The genes are TRBV2 and TRBJ1-5; D call uncertain. Germline CDR1 is SNHLY and CDR2 is FYNNEI. Trimming cost V 7 bases and J 2 bases, with 15 bases left between them. The CDR3 is made up of 15 amino acids. CDR3 DNA: TGTGCCAGCACCCGAGAAGGGCTTGGCAATCAGCCCCAGCATTTT. Protein sequence: CASTREGLGNQPQHF.

In the case of this clonotype: A clone one base away is much larger, so this may be a read error. The DNA of the CDR3 is TGCGCCAGCAGCCAGACCCACCATCAGCCCCAGCATTTT. It yields the protein CASSQTHHQPQHF. The gene calls are TRBV4-3 and TRBJ1-5; D uncertain. CDR3 length: 13 amino acids. Germline V gives CDR1 LGHNA, CDR2 YSLEER. Between the trimmed V and J ends, which lost 3 bases and 5 bases, there was a span of 8 bases.

This chain joins TRBV6-6 and TRBJ1-5; 7 nucleotides agree with TRBD1. This CDR3 has 13 amino acids. Looked up from germline, CDR1 is MNHNY and CDR2 is SVGAGI (reference sequence). The V and J ends lost 6 bases and 6 bases, in that order; junction bases with no gene match: 5. Written as DNA, the CDR3 is TGTGCCAGCAGATCAGGGGGAAGTCAGCCCCAGCATTTT. The encoded protein is CASRSGGSQPQHF.

The table lists this clonotype with a few counts. V is TRBV2 and J is TRBJ2-7; TRBD1 might be the D (6 bases). Germline CDR1 is SNHLY and CDR2 is FYNNEI. V lost 6 bases to trimming and J lost 6 bases, with 18 bases between them. CDR3 length: 14 amino acids. The CDR3 DNA reads TGTGCCAGCAGCCAAATAGGGGGAATCGGCGAGCAGTACTTC. Translated: CASSQIGGIGEQYF. Full variable domain (missing parts from reference TRBV2 and TRBJ2-7): EPEVTQTPSHQVTQMGQEVILRCVPISNHLYFYWYRQILGQKVEFLVSFYNNEISEKSEIFDDQFSVERPDGSNFTLKIRSTKLEDSAMYFCASSQIGGIGEQYFGPGTRLTVT.

There are many counts of this clonotype. V and J are TRBV25-1 and TRBJ2-3; 8 bases match TRBD2. CDR1 is MGHDK and CDR2 is SYGVNS in the germline V gene. The CDR3 has 13 residues. CDR3 protein: CAASGSLTDTQYF. The CDR3 coding sequence is TGTGCAGCAAGCGGGAGTTTGACAGATACGCAGTATTTT.

The CDR3 DNA follows: TGTGCCAGCAGGCCACTCTCGGGGGAAAAACTGTTTTTT. Amino acid sequence: CASRPLSGEKLFF. This chain links TRBV6-1 with TRBJ1-4; D uncertain. The CDR3 has 13 amino acids. V was cut by 6 bases and J by 8 bases, with 13 bases left in between. Germline V CDR1 and CDR2: MNHNS, SASEGT.

Points on this clonotype: The CDR3 does not close with the conserved phenylalanine or tryptophan, likely indicating a read error. The chain uses TRBV25-1 and TRBJ1-1; D remains ambiguous. Trimming pared 9 bases from V and 0 bases from J, leaving 14 bases between. CDR1 MGHDK and CDR2 SYGVNS come from the germline V gene. The CDR3 runs to 14 residues. The CDR3 spells CASSTSAVNTEAFS. The CDR3 DNA reads as TGTGCCAGTAGTACCTCCGCGGTGAACACTGAAGCTTTCTCT.

The CDR3 DNA follows: TGTGCCAGCAGCTCCCGCCTAGCGGGGGGAGGATTTCTGGCCTACGAGCAGTACTTC. It codes for CASSSRLAGGGFLAYEQYF. The gene calls are TRBV7-4 and TRBJ2-7; 11 bases align to TRBD2. Germline values: CDR1 SGHVT, CDR2 SQSDAQ. The CDR3 is 19 amino acids. V lost 4 bases to trimming and J lost 2 bases; unmatched junction nucleotides: 16.

This clonotype has at least ten counts. This rearrangement joins TRBV7-6 to TRBJ2-7, with 10 nucleotides matching TRBD2. CDR3 length: 14 residues. Germline values: CDR1 SGHVS, CDR2 FNYEAQ. J lost 0 bases, V lost 6 bases, and 2 bases had no gene match. CDR3 sequence: CASSLAGVSYEQYF. The CDR3, as DNA: TGTGCCAGCAGTCTAGCGGGAGTCTCCTACGAGCAGTACTTC.

The CDR3 loop is CASSLSSDYEQYF. The CDR3 DNA reads TGTGCCAGCAGTTTATCGTCCGACTACGAGCAGTACTTC. V is TRBV27 and J is TRBJ2-7; D is ambiguous. The V gene lost 0 bases and the J gene lost 3 bases, with 6 bases spanning the gap. This CDR3 has 13 residues. Germline V gives CDR1 MNHEY, CDR2 SMNVEV (reference sequence).

This clonotype came up many times. The V gene is TRBV2, the J gene TRBJ2-5; 7 bases are shared with TRBD2. Germline V gene lookup returns CDR1 SNHLY and CDR2 FYNNEI. Unmatched junction bases numbered 9, after V lost 1 base and J lost 4 bases. This CDR3 region has 16 residues. CDR3 sequence: CASSEEGGRRGETQYF. The CDR3 DNA follows: TGTGCCAGCAGTGAAGAGGGCGGGAGAAGGGGAGAGACCCAGTACTTC.

Notes on this clonotype: The junction departs from the called germline gene at one end, perhaps through a read error. The V and J genes are TRBV10-3 and TRBJ1-5; 8 nucleotides agree with TRBD1. There are 13 residues in the CDR3. The germline gives CDR1 ENHRY, CDR2 SYGVKD. The CDR3 bases are TGTGCCAGCAGTTCAGGACAGGGAGACTACGAGCATTTT. Translated: CASSSGQGDYEHF.

This clonotype was detected once. This may be a read error, as it is one base from a much larger clone. V and J are TRBV11-2 and TRBJ1-3, with TRBD1 matching over 8 bases. Per the germline V gene, CDR1 is SGHAT and CDR2 is FQNNGV. The CDR3 covers 14 residues. The CDR3 is CVSSPGTGGNTIYF. Written as DNA, the CDR3 is TGTGTCAGCAGTCCCGGGACAGGCGGAAACACCATATATTTT.

This clonotype has ten or more counts. CDR3 bases: TGTGCCAGCAGCCAGGACCGACCTCGGGACTACGAGCAGTACTTC. This translates into CASSQDRPRDYEQYF. This chain connects TRBV7-9 to TRBJ2-7; D is possibly TRBD2 (5 bases). Germline loops: CDR1 SEHNR, CDR2 FQNEAQ (reference sequence). This CDR3 spans 15 amino acids. V gave up 5 bases and J gave up 3 bases, with 17 bases separating them.

The V call is TRBV29-1, the J call TRBJ2-5, with a weak D call TRBD1 (6 bases). Trimming took 2 bases from V and 2 from J, leaving 9 bases between them. The germline CDR1 and CDR2 sequences are SQVTM and ANQGSEA. The CDR3 is made up of 13 amino acids. The CDR3 loop reads CSVELGAQETQYF. The CDR3 DNA follows: TGCAGCGTTGAATTGGGGGCGCAAGAGACCCAGTACTTC.

This clonotype was observed many times. The genes are TRBV13 and TRBJ2-5; D tentatively fits TRBD1 or TRBD2 (5 bases each). V lost 4 bases, J lost 1 base, and 13 bases lay in between. Germline assignment: CDR1 PRHDT and CDR2 FYEKMQ (reference sequence). The CDR3 has 15 residues. DNA of the CDR3: TGTGCCAGCAGCTCGAAGGGACGGTCCCAAGAGACCCAGTACTTC. This codes for CASSSKGRSQETQYF.

This clonotype was seen repeatedly, ten times or more. The chain combines TRBV7-9 with TRBJ1-2; D is uncertain. This CDR3 contains 13 residues. V was pared by 1 base and J by 8 bases, with 11 bases between. The germline CDR1 and CDR2 sequences are SEHNR and FQNEAQ (reference sequence). CDR3 in amino acids: CASSLESAAGYTF. The DNA for the CDR3 is TGTGCCAGCAGCTTAGAGTCAGCAGCAGGCTACACCTTC. Supplemented by reference TRBV7-9 and TRBJ1-2, the full variable domain reads DTGVSQNPRHKITKRGQNVTFRCDPISEHNRLYWYRQTLGQGPEFLTYFQNEAQLEKSRLLSDRFSAERPKGSFSTLEIQRTEQGDSAMYLCASSLESAAGYTFGSGTRLTVV.

The chain recombines TRBV12-3 or TRBV12-4 with TRBJ1-1, with a weak D call TRBD1 (6 bases). This CDR3 comprises 15 residues. V lost 5 bases to trimming and J lost 3 bases, with 16 bases between them. The DNA for the CDR3 is TGTGCCAGCAGTGACACCTCGGGACAAGACACTGAAGCTTTCTTT. Translating it yields CASSDTSGQDTEAFF.

This clonotype has a count of ten or more. J is TRBJ2-7 and V is TRBV5-1, with D possibly TRBD1 on 5 matching bases. Deletions cut 3 bases from V and 3 bases from J, with 13 bases between. This CDR3 contains 14 residues. Germline assignment: CDR1 SGHRS and CDR2 YFSETQ. The CDR3 reads CASSSGDRNYEQYF. CDR3 DNA: TGCGCCAGCAGCTCCGGTGACAGAAACTACGAGCAGTACTTC. The full variable domain, completed using reference TRBV5-1 and TRBJ2-7, is KAGVTQTPRYLIKTRGQQVTLSCSPISGHRSVSWYQQTPGQGLQFLFEYFSETQRNKGNFPGRFSGRQFSNSRSEMNVSTLELGDSALYLCASSSGDRNYEQYFGPGTRLTVT.

This clonotype appeared a few times. The gene calls are TRBV5-1 and TRBJ2-6; tentative D call: TRBD2 (6 bases). The CDR3 is 17 residues long. V lost 0 bases and J 5 bases, leaving 15 bases between the germline ends. Looked up from germline, CDR1 is SGHRS and CDR2 is YFSETQ. CDR3 sequence reads: CASSLGGGDPRANVLTF. CDR3 nucleotide sequence: TGCGCCAGCAGCTTGGGAGGCGGGGACCCAAGGGCCAACGTCCTGACTTTC.

This clonotype has a single count. The junction and the germline gene differ at one end; a read error may be behind it. The V gene is TRBV20-1, the J gene TRBJ2-2, with a possible D match to TRBD2 (5 bases). In germline, CDR1 is DFQATT, CDR2 SNEGSKA (reference sequence). This CDR3 is built from 15 residues. The CDR3 DNA reads TGCAGTGCTAGAGCTCCGGAGTCCGACACCGGGGAGCTGTACTTC. Protein product: CSARAPESDTGELYF.

This clonotype was seen ten or more times. The J gene is TRBJ1-2, the V gene TRBV10-3, with TRBD1 as a possible D gene (5 bases). The CDR3 is made up of 14 amino acids. The germline V gene encodes CDR1 ENHRY and CDR2 SYGVKD. V was trimmed by 10 bases and J by 4 bases, leaving 19 bases between them. The CDR3 nucleotides are TGTGCCAGCAGCTCGTCAGGGAGCACCTATGGCTACACCTTC. Translation: CASSSSGSTYGYTF.

A note on this clonotype: At one end, the junction sequence differs from germline, possibly due to a read error. The chain recombines TRBV7-9 with TRBJ1-4; 7 positions match TRBD1. The CDR3 totals 16 residues. Looked up from germline, CDR1 is SEHNR and CDR2 is FQNEAQ (reference sequence). CDR3 in amino acids: CASSTGPGQTDEKLFF. DNA for the CDR3: TGTGCTAGCAGCACGGGGCCGGGACAGACGGATGAAAAACTGTTTTTT.

The rearrangement joins TRBV24-1 to TRBJ2-3, with D hard to call. CDR1 and CDR2 (germline): KGHDR, SFDVKD. CDR3 length: 11 residues. The V gene lost 9 bases and the J gene lost 10 bases, with 13 bases spanning the gap. This chain's CDR3 is CATGHQLAQYF. The CDR3 DNA reads TGTGCCACCGGGCACCAGCTCGCGCAGTATTTT.

Regarding this clonotype: It may be a read error: a sequence one base away is much more abundant. Since no conserved phenylalanine or tryptophan closes the CDR3, a read error is the likely cause. The CDR3 coding sequence is TGCGCCAGCAGCTTCACAGGAGACATGAACACTGAAGCTTTCCTT. It encodes CASSFTGDMNTEAFL. The V gene is TRBV5-1, the J gene TRBJ1-1; D perhaps matches TRBD1 (5 bases). V gave up 2 bases and J gave up 0 bases, with 11 bases separating them. The CDR3 spans 15 residues. Germline assignment: CDR1 SGHRS and CDR2 YFSETQ.

This clonotype was counted many times. The chain has TRBV19 and TRBJ2-7; the D gene is possibly TRBD2 (5 bases). The CDR3 spans 14 residues. The germline V gene encodes CDR1 LNHDA and CDR2 SQIVND (reference sequence). Trimming pared 1 base from V and 7 bases from J, leaving 14 bases between. The CDR3 sequence: CASSIGAEPIEQYF. The CDR3 coding sequence is TGTGCCAGTAGTATAGGAGCGGAGCCGATAGAGCAGTACTTC. The full variable domain, completed using reference TRBV19 and TRBJ2-7, is DGGITQSPKYLFRKEGQNVTLSCEQNLNHDAMYWYRQDPGQGLRLIYYSQIVNDFQKGDIAEGYSVSREKKESFPLTVTSAQKNPTAFYLCASSIGAEPIEQYFGPGTRLTVT.

The table lists this clonotype with a few counts. The gene calls are TRBV12-3 or TRBV12-4 and TRBJ1-4, with 9 positions matching TRBD1. The CDR3 length is 15 residues. V was pared by 8 bases and J by 8 bases, with 12 bases of the junction left unmatched. The CDR3 sequence is CASSPTGTGKEKLFF. DNA for the CDR3: TGTGCCAGCTCACCGACCGGGACAGGGAAGGAAAAACTGTTTTTT.

The chain has TRBV12-3 or TRBV12-4 and TRBJ1-1; 7 positions agree with TRBD1. The CDR3 length is 14 residues. V lost 10 bases and J lost 1; bases outside the gene matches: 9. The CDR3 reads CATQTGTENTEAFF. CDR3 nucleotides: TGTGCCACCCAGACCGGGACAGAGAACACTGAAGCTTTCTTT.

Turning to this clonotype: A much larger clonotype is one base distant, so this may be a read error. The chain is built from TRBV5-1 and TRBJ2-5; D unclear. From germline, CDR1 is SGHRS and CDR2 YFSETQ. This CDR3 comprises 15 residues. CDR3 region: CASSPTRTTAETQHF. In DNA, the CDR3 is TGTGCCAGCAGCCCAACCCGGACCACGGCAGAGACCCAGCACTTC.

This clonotype has more than one count but fewer than ten. V gene TRBV20-1 combines with J gene TRBJ2-7; tentative D call: TRBD2 (5 bases). This CDR3 has 14 amino acids. Trimming removed 5 bases at V and 1 base at J, with 15 bases between. Germline V gene lookup returns CDR1 DFQATT and CDR2 SNEGSKA (reference sequence). The CDR3 sequence: CSAPPTRRSYEQYF. For the CDR3, the DNA is TGCAGTGCTCCTCCTACTAGGAGGTCCTACGAGCAGTACTTC.